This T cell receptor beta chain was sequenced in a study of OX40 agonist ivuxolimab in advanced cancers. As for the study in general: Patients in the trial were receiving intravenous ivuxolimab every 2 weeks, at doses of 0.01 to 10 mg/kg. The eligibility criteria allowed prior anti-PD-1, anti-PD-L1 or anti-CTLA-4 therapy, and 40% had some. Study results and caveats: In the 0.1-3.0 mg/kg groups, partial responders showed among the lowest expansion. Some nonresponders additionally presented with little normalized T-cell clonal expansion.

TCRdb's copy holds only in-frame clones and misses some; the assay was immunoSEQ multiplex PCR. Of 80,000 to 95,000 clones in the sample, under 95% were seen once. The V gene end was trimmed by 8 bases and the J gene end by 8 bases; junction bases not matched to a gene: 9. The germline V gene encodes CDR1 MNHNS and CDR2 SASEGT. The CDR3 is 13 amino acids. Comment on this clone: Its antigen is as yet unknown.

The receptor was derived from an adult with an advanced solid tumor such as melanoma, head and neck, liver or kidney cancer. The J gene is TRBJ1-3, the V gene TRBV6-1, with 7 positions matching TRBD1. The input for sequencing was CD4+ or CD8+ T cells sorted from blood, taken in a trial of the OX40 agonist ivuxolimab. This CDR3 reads CASRNRGMDTIYF. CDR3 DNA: TGTGCCAGCCGTAACAGGGGAATGGACACCATATATTTT.